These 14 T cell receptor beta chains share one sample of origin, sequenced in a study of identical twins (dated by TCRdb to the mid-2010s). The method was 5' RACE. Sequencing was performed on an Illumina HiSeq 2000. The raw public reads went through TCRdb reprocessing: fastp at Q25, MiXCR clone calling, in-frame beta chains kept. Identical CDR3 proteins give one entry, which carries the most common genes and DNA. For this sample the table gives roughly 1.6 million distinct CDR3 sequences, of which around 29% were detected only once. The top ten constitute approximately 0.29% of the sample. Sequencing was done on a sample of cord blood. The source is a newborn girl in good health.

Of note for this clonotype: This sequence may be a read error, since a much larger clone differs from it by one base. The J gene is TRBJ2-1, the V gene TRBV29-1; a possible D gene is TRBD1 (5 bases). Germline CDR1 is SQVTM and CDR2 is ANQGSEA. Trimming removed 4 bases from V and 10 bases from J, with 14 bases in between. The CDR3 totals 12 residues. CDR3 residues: CSVGDSTYEQFF. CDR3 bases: TGCAGCGTTGGTGACAGTACCTACGAGCAGTTCTTC.

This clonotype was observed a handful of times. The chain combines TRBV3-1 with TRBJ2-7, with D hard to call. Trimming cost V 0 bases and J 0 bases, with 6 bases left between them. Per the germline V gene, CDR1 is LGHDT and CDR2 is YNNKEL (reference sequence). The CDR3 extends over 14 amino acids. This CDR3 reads CASSQDHGSYEQYF. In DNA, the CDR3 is TGTGCCAGCAGCCAAGACCACGGCTCCTACGAGCAGTACTTC.

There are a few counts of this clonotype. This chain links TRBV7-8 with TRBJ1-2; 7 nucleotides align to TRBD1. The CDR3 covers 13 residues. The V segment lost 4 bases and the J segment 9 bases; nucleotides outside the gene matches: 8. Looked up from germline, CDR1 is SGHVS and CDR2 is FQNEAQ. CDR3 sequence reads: CASSSRTGESYTF. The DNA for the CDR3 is TGTGCCAGCAGCTCTAGAACAGGGGAAAGCTACACCTTC.

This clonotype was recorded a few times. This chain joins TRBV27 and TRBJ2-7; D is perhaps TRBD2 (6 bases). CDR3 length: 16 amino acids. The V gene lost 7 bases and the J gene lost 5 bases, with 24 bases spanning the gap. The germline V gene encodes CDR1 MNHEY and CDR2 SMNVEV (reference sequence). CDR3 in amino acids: CASIDHKVGSSHEQYF. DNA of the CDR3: TGTGCCAGCATCGACCATAAGGTCGGGAGTTCGCACGAGCAGTACTTC.

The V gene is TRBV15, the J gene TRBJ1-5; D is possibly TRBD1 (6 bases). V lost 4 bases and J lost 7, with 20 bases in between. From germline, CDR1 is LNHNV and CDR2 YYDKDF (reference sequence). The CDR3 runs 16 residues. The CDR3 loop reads CATSIMGAGREQPQHF. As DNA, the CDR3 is TGTGCCACCAGCATAATGGGGGCAGGACGGGAGCAGCCCCAGCATTTT.

The CDR3 DNA sequence: TGCAGTGTGCCGGGACAGGGGAATCAAGAGACCCAGTACTTC. Protein sequence: CSVPGQGNQETQYF. The chain joins TRBV20-1 to TRBJ2-5; TRBD1 matches at 10 bases. There are 14 residues in the CDR3. Trimming cost V 7 bases and J 2 bases; bases outside gene matches: 7. The germline gives CDR1 DFQATT, CDR2 SNEGSKA (reference sequence).

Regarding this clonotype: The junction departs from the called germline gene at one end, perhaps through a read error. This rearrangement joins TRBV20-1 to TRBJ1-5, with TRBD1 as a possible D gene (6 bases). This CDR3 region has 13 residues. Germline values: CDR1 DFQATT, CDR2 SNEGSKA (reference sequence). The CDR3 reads CSARTPDSQPRHF. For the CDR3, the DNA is TGCAGTGCTAGGACCCCGGACAGTCAGCCCCGGCATTTT.

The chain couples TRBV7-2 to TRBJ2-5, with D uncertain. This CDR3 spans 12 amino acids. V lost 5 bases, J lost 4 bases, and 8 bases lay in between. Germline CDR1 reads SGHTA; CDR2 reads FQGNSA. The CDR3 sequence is CASSPIRETQYF. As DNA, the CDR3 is TGTGCCAGCAGCCCGATCCGAGAGACCCAGTACTTC.

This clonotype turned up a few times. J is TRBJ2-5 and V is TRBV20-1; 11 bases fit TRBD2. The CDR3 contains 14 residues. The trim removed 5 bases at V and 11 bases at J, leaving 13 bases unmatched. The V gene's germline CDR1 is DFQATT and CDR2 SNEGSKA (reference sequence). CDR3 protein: CSAPGTSGYNEQYF. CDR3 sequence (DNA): TGCAGTGCTCCCGGGACTAGCGGATACAATGAGCAGTACTTC.

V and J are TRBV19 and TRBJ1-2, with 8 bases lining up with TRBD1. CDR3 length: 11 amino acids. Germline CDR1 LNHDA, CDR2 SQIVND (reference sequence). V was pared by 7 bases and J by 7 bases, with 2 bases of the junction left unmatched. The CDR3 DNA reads TGTGCCAGTATGGACAGGGCTGGCTACACCTTC. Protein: CASMDRAGYTF. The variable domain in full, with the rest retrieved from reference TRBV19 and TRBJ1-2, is DGGITQSPKYLFRKEGQNVTLSCEQNLNHDAMYWYRQDPGQGLRLIYYSQIVNDFQKGDIAEGYSVSREKKESFPLTVTSAQKNPTAFYLCASMDRAGYTFGSGTRLTVV.

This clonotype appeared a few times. The CDR3 coding sequence is TGTGCCAGCAGTGAAGGGACAGGGGGCGGCTACACCTTC. This translates into CASSEGTGGGYTF. The chain is built from TRBV6-1 and TRBJ1-2; 11 nucleotides line up with TRBD1. Trimming took 1 base from V and 8 from J; bases not matched to a gene: 0. This CDR3 is 13 amino acids long. Germline values: CDR1 MNHNS, CDR2 SASEGT.

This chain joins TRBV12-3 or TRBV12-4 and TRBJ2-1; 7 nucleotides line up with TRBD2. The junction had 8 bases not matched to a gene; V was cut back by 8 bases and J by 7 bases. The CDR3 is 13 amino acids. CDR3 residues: CASALDGRNEQFF. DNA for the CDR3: TGTGCCAGCGCGTTGGACGGGAGGAATGAGCAGTTCTTC.

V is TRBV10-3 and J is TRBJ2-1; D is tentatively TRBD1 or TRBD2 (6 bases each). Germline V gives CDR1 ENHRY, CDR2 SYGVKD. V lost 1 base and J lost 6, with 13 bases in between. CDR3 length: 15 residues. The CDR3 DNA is TGTGCCATCAGTGAGTTGGGGGGCCCGGCCAATGAGCAGTTCTTC. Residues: CAISELGGPANEQFF.

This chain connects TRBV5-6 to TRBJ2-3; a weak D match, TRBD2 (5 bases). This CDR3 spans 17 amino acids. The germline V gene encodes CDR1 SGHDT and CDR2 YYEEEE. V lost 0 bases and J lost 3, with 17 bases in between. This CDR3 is CASSLAYRGRGTDTQYF. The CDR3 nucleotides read TGTGCCAGCAGCTTGGCCTATCGGGGAAGAGGGACAGATACGCAGTATTTT. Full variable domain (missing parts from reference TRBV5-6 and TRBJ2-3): DAGVTQSPTHLIKTRGQQVTLRCSPKSGHDTVSWYQQALGQGPQFIFQYYEEEERQRGNFPDRFSGHQFPNYSSELNVNALLLGDSALYLCASSLAYRGRGTDTQYFGPGTRLTVL.